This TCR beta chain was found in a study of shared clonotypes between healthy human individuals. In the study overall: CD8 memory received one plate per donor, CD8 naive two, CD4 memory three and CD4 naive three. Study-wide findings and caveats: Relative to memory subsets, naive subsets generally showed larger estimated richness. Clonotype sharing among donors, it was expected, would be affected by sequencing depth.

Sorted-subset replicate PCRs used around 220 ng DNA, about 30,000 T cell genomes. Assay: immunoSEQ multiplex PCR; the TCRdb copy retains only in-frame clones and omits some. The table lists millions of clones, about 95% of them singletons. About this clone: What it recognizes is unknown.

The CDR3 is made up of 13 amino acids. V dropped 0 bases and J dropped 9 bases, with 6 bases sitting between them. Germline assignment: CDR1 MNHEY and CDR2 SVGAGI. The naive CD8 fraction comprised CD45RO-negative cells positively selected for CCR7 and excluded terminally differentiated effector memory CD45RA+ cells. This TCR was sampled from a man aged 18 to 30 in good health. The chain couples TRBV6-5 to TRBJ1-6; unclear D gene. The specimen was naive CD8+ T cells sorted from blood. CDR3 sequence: CASSYSNISPLHF. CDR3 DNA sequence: TGTGCCAGCAGTTACTCGAATATTTCACCCCTCCACTTT.